This is a list of T cell receptor beta chains from one sample in a study of blood T cell repertoires in COVID-19. Assay used: immunoSEQ multiplex PCR; TCRdb lists only in-frame clones, some missing. The sample comprises approximately 200,000 clones, over 75% of which are singletons, and almost 4.5% rests with the top ten. Sequencing was done on a sample of peripheral blood. The receptor source for this set is a man over 45 with acute or convalescent COVID-19. CDR3s include the opening cysteine and the closing phenylalanine or tryptophan. Fields, in order: J gene, V gene, D gene, clone size, CDR3 DNA, CDR3 protein. The D gene is left open where the match is weak. For some rows the clone size is stated as once, few or many, or as a class when expanded; others skip it.

J gene: TRBJ1-1; V gene: TRBV13; D gene: NA; clone size: NA; CDR3 DNA: TGTGCCAGCAGGAGGACGGGGAGAAGCACTGAAGCTTTCTTT; CDR3 protein: CASRRTGRSTEAFF
J gene: TRBJ2-7; V gene: TRBV6-5; D gene: NA; clone size: many; CDR3 DNA: TGTGCCAGCAAACTGAGGCAGGGAGGCGAGCAGTACTTC; CDR3 protein: CASKLRQGGEQYF
J gene: TRBJ2-1; V gene: TRBV2; D gene: NA; clone size: NA; CDR3 DNA: TGTGCCAGCGGGAAAAGGCGGGGAATGAATGAGCAGTTCTTC; CDR3 protein: CASGKRRGMNEQFF
J gene: TRBJ1-5; V gene: TRBV5-1; D gene: NA; clone size: once; CDR3 DNA: TGCGCCAGCAGCTTGGGGACAGCGAATCAGCCCCAGCATTTT; CDR3 protein: CASSLGTANQPQHF
J gene: TRBJ1-2; V gene: TRBV19; D gene: NA; clone size: NA; CDR3 DNA: TGTGCCAGTAGTATAGGAGGCATATCGGGCTATGGCTACACCTTC; CDR3 protein: CASSIGGISGYGYTF
J gene: TRBJ2-2; V gene: TRBV5-1; D gene: TRBD1; clone size: NA; CDR3 DNA: TGCGCCAGCAGCCCCTTGGACAGGGGCGTCGGGGAGCTGTTTTTT; CDR3 protein: CASSPLDRGVGELFF
J gene: TRBJ1-5; V gene: TRBV5-8; D gene: TRBD1; clone size: once; CDR3 DNA: TGTGCCAGCAGCGGAACAGGGGGCTCTTATAGCAATCAGCCCCAGCATTTT; CDR3 protein: CASSGTGGSYSNQPQHF
J gene: TRBJ1-1; V gene: TRBV3-1/TRBV3-2; D gene: NA; clone size: NA; CDR3 DNA: TGTGCCAGCAGCCAGTTGAGGGGGAAAGCTTTCTTT; CDR3 protein: CASSQLRGKAFF
J gene: TRBJ2-7; V gene: TRBV29-1; D gene: TRBD1; clone size: NA; CDR3 DNA: TGCAGCGTTGAAAGGACAGGGAAGGACGAGCAGTACTTC; CDR3 protein: CSVERTGKDEQYF
J gene: TRBJ2-7; V gene: TRBV7-8; D gene: NA; clone size: NA; CDR3 DNA: TGTGCCAGCAGCTTAGAACGGGGGTACCCCTACGAGCAGTACTTC; CDR3 protein: CASSLERGYPYEQYF
J gene: TRBJ1-1; V gene: TRBV6-5; D gene: TRBD1; clone size: few; CDR3 DNA: TGTGCCAGCAGTAACAGGGGGCACACTGAAGCTTTCTTT; CDR3 protein: CASSNRGHTEAFF
J gene: TRBJ1-1; V gene: TRBV27; D gene: TRBD1; clone size: NA; CDR3 DNA: TGTGCCAGCAGTGCGTGGACAGGGAACACTGAAGCTTTCTTT; CDR3 protein: CASSAWTGNTEAFF
J gene: TRBJ1-1; V gene: TRBV19; D gene: NA; clone size: NA; CDR3 DNA: TGTGCCAGTAGGTCGGGGGGGGCGCGCACTGAAGCTTTCTTT; CDR3 protein: CASRSGGARTEAFF
J gene: TRBJ2-1; V gene: TRBV11-2; D gene: TRBD2; clone size: NA; CDR3 DNA: TGTGCCAGCAGCTTAGAAAGGGGCGCGGGAGGAGGGCAGTTCTTC; CDR3 protein: CASSLERGAGGGQFF
J gene: TRBJ2-1; V gene: TRBV10-2; D gene: TRBD2; clone size: NA; CDR3 DNA: TGCGCCAGCAGGACGGGGGGGACCTCCTACAATGAGCAGTTCTTC; CDR3 protein: CASRTGGTSYNEQFF
J gene: TRBJ2-2; V gene: TRBV6-6; D gene: TRBD2; clone size: NA; CDR3 DNA: TGTGCCAGCAGGGGACTAGCGGGCACCGGGGAGCTGTTTTTT; CDR3 protein: CASRGLAGTGELFF
J gene: TRBJ2-5; V gene: TRBV5-8; D gene: TRBD1; clone size: NA; CDR3 DNA: TGTGCCAGCAGCTTAGGGATGGGACAGGGGGAGACCCAGTACTTC; CDR3 protein: CASSLGMGQGETQYF
J gene: TRBJ2-7; V gene: TRBV5-6; D gene: NA; clone size: NA; CDR3 DNA: TGTGCCAGCAGCTTGGCCTACAGGGAGTCCTACGAGCAGTACTTC; CDR3 protein: CASSLAYRESYEQYF
J gene: TRBJ2-3; V gene: TRBV5-4; D gene: TRBD1; clone size: NA; CDR3 DNA: TGTGCCAGCAGCACCCGGGACAGGGGTACAGATACGCAGTATTTT; CDR3 protein: CASSTRDRGTDTQYF
J gene: TRBJ1-1; V gene: TRBV5-6; D gene: NA; clone size: NA; CDR3 DNA: TGTGCCAGCAGCTTGGCCCCCAGGGCTGACACTGAAGCTTTCTTT; CDR3 protein: CASSLAPRADTEAFF
J gene: TRBJ2-3; V gene: TRBV5-1; D gene: TRBD1; clone size: NA; CDR3 DNA: TGCGCCAGCAGCTTGGCTGTGACAGGGGGAGGTGTAAGCACAGATACGCAGTATTTT; CDR3 protein: CASSLAVTGGGVSTDTQYF
J gene: TRBJ2-3; V gene: TRBV7-3; D gene: NA; clone size: NA; CDR3 DNA: TGTGCCAGCAGCTCCGACTGGGGGGACGGTACAGATACGCAGTATTTT; CDR3 protein: CASSSDWGDGTDTQYF
J gene: TRBJ1-6; V gene: TRBV4-1; D gene: TRBD1; clone size: NA; CDR3 DNA: TGCGCCAGCAGATGGGACAGGGGAATGGGTTCACCCCTCCACTTT; CDR3 protein: CASRWDRGMGSPLHF
J gene: TRBJ2-1; V gene: TRBV5-1; D gene: NA; clone size: NA; CDR3 DNA: TGCGCCAGCAGCACAGACAGGAGCTCCTACAATGAGCAGTTCTTC; CDR3 protein: CASSTDRSSYNEQFF
J gene: TRBJ1-4; V gene: TRBV3-1/TRBV3-2; D gene: NA; clone size: NA; CDR3 DNA: TGTGCCAGCAGCCCCACCGGGGGGTCCCCTAATGAAAAACTGTTTTTT; CDR3 protein: CASSPTGGSPNEKLFF
J gene: TRBJ1-5; V gene: TRBV6-6; D gene: NA; clone size: NA; CDR3 DNA: TGTGCCAGCAGTCCCCTCAATCAGCCCCAGCATTTT; CDR3 protein: CASSPLNQPQHF
J gene: TRBJ1-1; V gene: TRBV6-1; D gene: NA; clone size: NA; CDR3 DNA: TGTGCCAGCAGTGAAGTGGAAGGGACAAAAGCTTTCTTT; CDR3 protein: CASSEVEGTKAFF
J gene: TRBJ1-2; V gene: TRBV29-1; D gene: NA; clone size: NA; CDR3 DNA: TGCAGTCAACCTGGGGCGAACTATGGCTACACCTTC; CDR3 protein: CSQPGANYGYTF
J gene: TRBJ1-5; V gene: TRBV19; D gene: TRBD1; clone size: NA; CDR3 DNA: TGTGCCAGTAGTTCCCGGACAGGGGGCTTGGATAGCAATCAGCCCCAGCATTTT; CDR3 protein: CASSSRTGGLDSNQPQHF
J gene: TRBJ1-1; V gene: TRBV6-5; D gene: NA; clone size: NA; CDR3 DNA: TGTGCCAGCAGTTACGGGCCAGGTCGGACTGAAGCTTTCTTT; CDR3 protein: CASSYGPGRTEAFF
J gene: TRBJ1-1; V gene: TRBV6-5; D gene: NA; clone size: NA; CDR3 DNA: TGTGCCAGCAGACGGGGGGCAATGAACACTGAAGCTTTCTTT; CDR3 protein: CASRRGAMNTEAFF
J gene: TRBJ1-3; V gene: TRBV30; D gene: NA; clone size: NA; CDR3 DNA: TGTGCCTGGAGTCGCGCGACTGGCTCTGGAAACACCATATATTTT; CDR3 protein: CAWSRATGSGNTIYF
J gene: TRBJ2-5; V gene: TRBV11-2; D gene: TRBD1; clone size: once; CDR3 DNA: TGTGCCAGCAGCTTAGAGGGGACAGGGGTGAAGACCCAGTACTTC; CDR3 protein: CASSLEGTGVKTQYF
J gene: TRBJ2-2; V gene: TRBV2; D gene: TRBD1; clone size: few; CDR3 DNA: TGTGCCAGCAGTGAGGACAGGACCACCGGGGAGCTGTTTTTT; CDR3 protein: CASSEDRTTGELFF
J gene: TRBJ1-2; V gene: TRBV18; D gene: NA; clone size: NA; CDR3 DNA: TGTGCCAGCTCACCCACGCCCGGACAGTTTTATGGCTACACCTTC; CDR3 protein: CASSPTPGQFYGYTF
J gene: TRBJ1-2; V gene: TRBV7-9; D gene: TRBD1; clone size: NA; CDR3 DNA: TGTGCCAGCAGCCAACGAGGACAGGACTCTGGCTACACCTTC; CDR3 protein: CASSQRGQDSGYTF
J gene: TRBJ2-3; V gene: TRBV7-3; D gene: NA; clone size: NA; CDR3 DNA: TGTGCCAGCAGCTTAACCCAGGGAGATACGCAGTATTTT; CDR3 protein: CASSLTQGDTQYF
J gene: TRBJ2-7; V gene: TRBV19; D gene: TRBD2; clone size: NA; CDR3 DNA: TGTGCCAGTAGTGCCGGGACTAGTCCTACAAGGGAGCAGTACTTC; CDR3 protein: CASSAGTSPTREQYF
J gene: TRBJ2-3; V gene: TRBV11-2; D gene: TRBD2; clone size: NA; CDR3 DNA: TGTGCCAGCAGCTGGCCCGCGGGGGGGCCCCTCACAGATACGCAGTATTTT; CDR3 protein: CASSWPAGGPLTDTQYF
J gene: TRBJ1-2; V gene: TRBV28; D gene: NA; clone size: NA; CDR3 DNA: TGTGCCAGCAGTTTGCGGTTTGGCTACACCTTC; CDR3 protein: CASSLRFGYTF
J gene: TRBJ1-2; V gene: TRBV19; D gene: TRBD1; clone size: NA; CDR3 DNA: TGTGCCAGTAGTAACAGGGGCGCTAACTATGGCTACACCTTC; CDR3 protein: CASSNRGANYGYTF
J gene: TRBJ2-7; V gene: TRBV12-5; D gene: TRBD2; clone size: NA; CDR3 DNA: TGTGCTAGTGGTTTGGTACAAGCTAGCGGGGGGTCCTACGAGCAGTACTTC; CDR3 protein: CASGLVQASGGSYEQYF
J gene: TRBJ1-5; V gene: TRBV2; D gene: TRBD1; clone size: NA; CDR3 DNA: TGTGCCAGCAGCGGGACAGGGGGGGATCAGCCCCAGCATTTT; CDR3 protein: CASSGTGGDQPQHF
J gene: TRBJ2-1; V gene: TRBV27; D gene: TRBD1; clone size: NA; CDR3 DNA: TGTGCCAGCAGCCCATTCTCAGGACAGGGATCCTACAATGAGCAGTTCTTC; CDR3 protein: CASSPFSGQGSYNEQFF